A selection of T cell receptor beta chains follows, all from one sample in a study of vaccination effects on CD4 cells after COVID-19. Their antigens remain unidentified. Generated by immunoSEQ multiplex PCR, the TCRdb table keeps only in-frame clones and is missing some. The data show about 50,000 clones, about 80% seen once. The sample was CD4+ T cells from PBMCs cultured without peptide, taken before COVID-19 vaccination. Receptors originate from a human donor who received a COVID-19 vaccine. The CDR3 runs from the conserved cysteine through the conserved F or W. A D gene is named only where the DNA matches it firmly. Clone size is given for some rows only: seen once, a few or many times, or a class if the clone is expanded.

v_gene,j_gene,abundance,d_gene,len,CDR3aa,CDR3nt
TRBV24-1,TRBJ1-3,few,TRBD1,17,CATSDRPGTGVGNTIYF,TGTGCCACCAGTGACCGTCCCGGGACAGGGGTTGGAAACACCATATATTTT
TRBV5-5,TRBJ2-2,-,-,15,CASSLSSGNTGELFF,TGTGCCAGCAGCTTGTCGAGCGGGAACACCGGGGAGCTGTTTTTT
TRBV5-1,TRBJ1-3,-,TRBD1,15,CASRTGGLSGNTIYF,TGCGCCAGCAGGACAGGGGGACTATCTGGAAACACCATATATTTT
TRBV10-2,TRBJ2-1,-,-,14,CASTRGLSYNEQFF,TGCGCCAGCACCCGGGGCCTCTCCTACAATGAGCAGTTCTTC
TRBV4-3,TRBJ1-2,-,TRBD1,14,CASSHPTGRNGYTF,TGCGCCAGCAGCCATCCGACAGGGAGGAATGGCTACACCTTC
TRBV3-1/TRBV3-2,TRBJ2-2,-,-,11,CASRQGGELFF,TGTGCCAGCAGACAAGGGGGGGAGCTGTTTTTT
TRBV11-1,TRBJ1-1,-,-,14,CASSLDPQNTEAFF,TGTGCCAGCAGCTTAGATCCCCAGAACACTGAAGCTTTCTTT
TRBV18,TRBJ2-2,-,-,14,CASSRQRDTGELFF,TGTGCCAGCTCACGGCAGAGGGACACCGGGGAGCTGTTTTTT
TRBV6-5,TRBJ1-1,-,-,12,CASTQKGKEAFF,TGTGCCAGCACCCAAAAAGGGAAAGAAGCTTTCTTT
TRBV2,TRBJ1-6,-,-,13,CASRREGDSPLHF,TGTGCCAGCAGGCGGGAAGGGGATTCACCCCTCCACTTT
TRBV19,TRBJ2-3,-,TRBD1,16,CASSSPPGQGTDTQYF,TGTGCCAGTAGTTCACCCCCGGGACAGGGGACAGATACGCAGTATTTT
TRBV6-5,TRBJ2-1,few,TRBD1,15,CASSQDRGRINEQFF,TGTGCCAGCAGTCAGGACAGGGGGCGAATCAATGAGCAGTTCTTC
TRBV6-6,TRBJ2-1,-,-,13,CASKRQEYNEQFF,TGTGCCAGCAAACGTCAGGAGTACAATGAGCAGTTCTTC
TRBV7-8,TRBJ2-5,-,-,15,CASSVRDRGQETQYF,TGTGCCAGCAGCGTACGGGACCGCGGCCAAGAGACCCAGTACTTC
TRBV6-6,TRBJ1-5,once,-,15,CASSYWQGSNQPQHF,TGTGCCAGCAGTTACTGGCAGGGAAGCAATCAGCCCCAGCATTTT
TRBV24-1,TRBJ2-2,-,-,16,CATSDSTIGDTGELFF,TGTGCCACCAGTGATTCGACAATTGGGGACACCGGGGAGCTGTTTTTT
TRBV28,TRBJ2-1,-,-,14,CASSPPRMQDQQFF,TGTGCCAGCAGTCCACCCCGGATGCAGGACCAGCAGTTCTTC
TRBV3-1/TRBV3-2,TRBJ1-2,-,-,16,CASSQVFGNLNYGYTF,TGTGCCAGCAGCCAAGTATTCGGGAATTTAAACTATGGCTACACCTTC
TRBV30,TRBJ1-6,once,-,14,CAWSVGPSGSPLHF,TGTGCCTGGAGTGTCGGACCTTCGGGTTCACCCCTCCACTTT
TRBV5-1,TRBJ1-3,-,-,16,CASSLDPGRSGNTIYF,TGCGCCAGCAGCCTGGACCCAGGGCGCTCTGGAAACACCATATATTTT
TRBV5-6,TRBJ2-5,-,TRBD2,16,CASSLVSRGVLETQYF,TGTGCCAGCAGCTTGGTTAGTCGGGGGGTTTTAGAGACCCAGTACTTC
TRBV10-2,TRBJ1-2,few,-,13,CASSESSGYGYTF,TGCGCCAGCAGTGAGTCGTCGGGCTATGGCTACACCTTC
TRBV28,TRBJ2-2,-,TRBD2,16,CASSYSAGGSTGELFF,TGTGCCAGCAGTTACTCAGCGGGGGGGAGTACCGGGGAGCTGTTTTTT
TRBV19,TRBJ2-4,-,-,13,CAASSLAKNIQYF,TGTGCCGCCTCGTCATTAGCCAAAAACATTCAGTACTTC
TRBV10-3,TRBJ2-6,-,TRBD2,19,CAISESEYLGGNGANVLTF,TGTGCCATCAGTGAGTCAGAGTACCTGGGGGGGAATGGGGCCAACGTCCTGACTTTC
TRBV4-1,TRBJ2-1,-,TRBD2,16,CASSRSDRGGEGEQFF,TGCGCCAGCAGCCGATCGGACCGGGGGGGAGAGGGTGAGCAGTTCTTC
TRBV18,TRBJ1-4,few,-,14,CASSPPGENEKLFF,TGTGCCAGCTCACCACCAGGGGAAAATGAAAAACTGTTTTTT
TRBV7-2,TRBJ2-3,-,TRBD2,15,CASSLALAGADTQYF,TGTGCCAGCAGCTTAGCCCTAGCGGGGGCAGATACGCAGTATTTT
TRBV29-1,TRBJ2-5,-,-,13,CSERLDLQETQYF,TGCAGCGAACGGTTAGACCTTCAAGAGACCCAGTACTTC
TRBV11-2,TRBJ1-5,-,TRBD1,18,CASTFPPLDRGGQQPQHF,TGTGCCAGCACCTTCCCGCCCCTGGACAGGGGTGGCCAACAGCCCCAGCATTTT
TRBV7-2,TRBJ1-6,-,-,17,CASSSNSGGSYNSPLHF,TGTGCCAGCAGCTCGAACTCGGGCGGATCCTATAATTCACCCCTCCACTTT
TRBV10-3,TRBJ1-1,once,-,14,CAISERATNTEAFF,TGTGCCATCAGTGAAAGGGCGACGAACACTGAAGCTTTCTTT
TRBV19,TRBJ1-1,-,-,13,CATWRTTNTEAFF,TGTGCCACCTGGCGGACAACGAACACTGAAGCTTTCTTT
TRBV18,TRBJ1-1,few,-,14,CASSPPKMNTEAFF,TGTGCCAGCTCACCACCGAAAATGAACACTGAAGCTTTCTTT
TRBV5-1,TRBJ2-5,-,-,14,CASSSGQIQETQYF,TGCGCCAGCAGTTCAGGACAGATCCAAGAGACCCAGTACTTC
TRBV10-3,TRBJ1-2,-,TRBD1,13,CAIRAGTGDGYTF,TGTGCCATCAGGGCCGGGACAGGGGATGGCTACACCTTC
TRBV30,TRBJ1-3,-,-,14,CAWIKVSSGNTIYF,TGTGCCTGGATCAAAGTTTCCTCTGGAAACACCATATATTTT
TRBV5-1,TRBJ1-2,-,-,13,CASSDSTNYGYTF,TGCGCCAGCAGCGACAGCACAAACTATGGCTACACCTTC
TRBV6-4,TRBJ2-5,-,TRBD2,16,CASNPSSGGLQETQYF,TGTGCCAGCAATCCCTCGAGCGGGGGCTTACAAGAGACCCAGTACTTC
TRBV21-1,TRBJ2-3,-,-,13,CASSRLAEGTQYF,TGTGCCAGCAGCAGACTAGCGGAGGGTACGCAGTATTTT
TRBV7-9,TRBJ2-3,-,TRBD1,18,CAIRLGQVKSSSTDTQYF,TGTGCCATCCGACTGGGACAGGTGAAAAGTTCTAGCACAGATACGCAGTATTTT
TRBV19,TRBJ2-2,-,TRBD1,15,CASSIGQANTGELFF,TGTGCCAGTAGTATTGGACAGGCGAACACCGGGGAGCTGTTTTTT
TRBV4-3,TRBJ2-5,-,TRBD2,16,CASSQEVAGNQETQYF,TGCGCCAGCAGCCAAGAGGTAGCGGGGAATCAAGAGACCCAGTACTTC
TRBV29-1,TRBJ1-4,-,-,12,CSVLHTNEKLFF,TGCAGCGTACTTCATACTAATGAAAAACTGTTTTTT
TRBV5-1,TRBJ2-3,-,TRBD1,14,CASSLGQGADTQYF,TGCGCCAGCAGCTTAGGACAGGGTGCAGATACGCAGTATTTT
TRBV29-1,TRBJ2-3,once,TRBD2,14,CSSGTSGGTDTQYF,TGCAGCTCCGGGACTAGCGGGGGAACAGATACGCAGTATTTT